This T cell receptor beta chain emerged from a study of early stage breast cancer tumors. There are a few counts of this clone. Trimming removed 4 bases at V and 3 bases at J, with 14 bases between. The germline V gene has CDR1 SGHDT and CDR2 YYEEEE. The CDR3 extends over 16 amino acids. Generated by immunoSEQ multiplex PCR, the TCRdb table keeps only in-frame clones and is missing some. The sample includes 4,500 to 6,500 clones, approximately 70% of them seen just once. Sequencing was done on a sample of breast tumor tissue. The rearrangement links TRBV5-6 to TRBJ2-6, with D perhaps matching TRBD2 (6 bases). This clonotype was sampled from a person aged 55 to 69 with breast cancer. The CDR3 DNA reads TGTGCCAGCAGCCCCACCGGGGGTAGTGGGGCCAACGTCCTGACTTTC. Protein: CASSPTGGSGANVLTF.